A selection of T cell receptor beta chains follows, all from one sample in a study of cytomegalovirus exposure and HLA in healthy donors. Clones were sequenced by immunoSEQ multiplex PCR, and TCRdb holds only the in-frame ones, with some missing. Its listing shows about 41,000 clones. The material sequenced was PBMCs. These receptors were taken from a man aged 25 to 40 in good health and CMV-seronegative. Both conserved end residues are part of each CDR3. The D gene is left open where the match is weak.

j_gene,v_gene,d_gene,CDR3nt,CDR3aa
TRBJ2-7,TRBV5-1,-,TGCGCCAGCAGCTTGGACAGTCGCGAGCAGTACTTC,CASSLDSREQYF
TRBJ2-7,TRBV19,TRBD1,TGTGCCAGTAGTATCCGCCCCGGGGGACAGGGGGCTTACGAGCAGTACTTC,CASSIRPGGQGAYEQYF
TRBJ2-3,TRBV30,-,TGTGCCTGGAGTTTTGGGCAGGGCACAGATACGCAGTATTTT,CAWSFGQGTDTQYF
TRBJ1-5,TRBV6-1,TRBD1,TGTGCCAGCAGTGATGGACAGGGGGCTTATAGCAATCAGCCCCAGCATTTT,CASSDGQGAYSNQPQHF
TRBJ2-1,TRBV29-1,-,TGCAGCGTTGACGGGGGTACCGCCAATGAGCAGTTCTTC,CSVDGGTANEQFF
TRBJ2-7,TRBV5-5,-,TGTGCCAGCAGCTTGGGACAGGCGTCGAACGAGCAGTACTTC,CASSLGQASNEQYF
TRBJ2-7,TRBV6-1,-,TGTGCCAGCAGTGATGAGGTCAGTGAGGACTACTACGACTACGAGCAGTACTTC,CASSDEVSEDYYDYEQYF
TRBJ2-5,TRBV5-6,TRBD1,TGTGCCAGCAGCTGGGACAGGGCAGAGACCCAGTACTTC,CASSWDRAETQYF
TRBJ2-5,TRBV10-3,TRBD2,TGTGCCATCACTCCCGGACTAGCGGGAGAGACCCAGTACTTC,CAITPGLAGETQYF
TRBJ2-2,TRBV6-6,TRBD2,TGTGCCAGCAAAACCGGGACTAGCGACACCGGGGAGCTGTTTTTT,CASKTGTSDTGELFF
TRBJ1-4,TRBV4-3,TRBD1,TGCGCCAGCAGCCAGGACAGGGTTTTACCTAATGAAAAACTGTTTTTT,CASSQDRVLPNEKLFF
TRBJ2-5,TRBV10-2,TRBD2,TGCGCCAGCAGTAACCGACTAGCGGGGCAAGAGACCCAGTACTTC,CASSNRLAGQETQYF
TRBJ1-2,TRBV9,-,TGTGCCAGCAGCGTAGGGGTGGGACTTACTAACTATGGCTACACCTTC,CASSVGVGLTNYGYTF
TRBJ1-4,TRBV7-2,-,TGTGCCAGCAGCTTAGCCAGGACTGGTGAAAAACTGTTTTTT,CASSLARTGEKLFF
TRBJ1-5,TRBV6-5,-,TGTGCCAGCAGTTACCGGAATCAGCCCCAGCATTTT,CASSYRNQPQHF
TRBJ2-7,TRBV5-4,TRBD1,TGTGCCAGCAGCCTAGGAACCCGGGGACAGGGTGGTATCTACGAGCAGTACTTC,CASSLGTRGQGGIYEQYF
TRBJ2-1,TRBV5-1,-,TGCGCCAGCAGCGTCGGGGACAATGAGCAGTTCTTC,CASSVGDNEQFF
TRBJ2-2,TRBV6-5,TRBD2,TGTGCCAGCAGTTACGAGGCGGGAGGGCCCAGGGAGCTGTTTTTT,CASSYEAGGPRELFF
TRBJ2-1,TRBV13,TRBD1,TGTGCCAGCAGCGGCCCCAGGGGGCCGTACAATGAGCAGTTCTTC,CASSGPRGPYNEQFF
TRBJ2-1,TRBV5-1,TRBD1,TGCGCCAGCAGCTCGGGACAGGTCGTGAATGAGCAGTTCTTC,CASSSGQVVNEQFF
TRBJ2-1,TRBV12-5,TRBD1,TGTGCTAGTGGGATGGGACAGGGCGGAGATGAGCAGTTCTTC,CASGMGQGGDEQFF
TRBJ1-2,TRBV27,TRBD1,TGTGCCAGCAGGCAATTCTCGGGACAGCTTGATGGCTACACCTTC,CASRQFSGQLDGYTF
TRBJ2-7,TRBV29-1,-,TGCAGCGTTGAATTGTCGAACGGCGGTTACGAGCAGTACTTC,CSVELSNGGYEQYF
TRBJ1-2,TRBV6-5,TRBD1,TGTGCCAGCAGTTACGACAGGGGTGGATCCGGCTACACCTTC,CASSYDRGGSGYTF
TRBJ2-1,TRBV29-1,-,TGCAGCGTTGAAATCCGGGAGAGGTCCTACAATGAGCAGTTCTTC,CSVEIRERSYNEQFF
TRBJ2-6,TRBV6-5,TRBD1,TGTGCCAGCAGTTGGGACAGGGTAAAGGCCAACGTCCTGACTTTC,CASSWDRVKANVLTF
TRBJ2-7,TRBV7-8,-,TGTGCCAGCAGCTTAGGGACAGCCTACGAGCAGTACTTC,CASSLGTAYEQYF
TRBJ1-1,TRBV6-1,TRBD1,TGTGCCAGCAGTGAAGAGGGACGATTGGCAGGGGGTGACACTGAAGCTTTCTTT,CASSEEGRLAGGDTEAFF
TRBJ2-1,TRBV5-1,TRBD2,TGCGCCAGCAGCTTGATCGCGGGAGGGGTCCGCAATGAGCAGTTCTTC,CASSLIAGGVRNEQFF
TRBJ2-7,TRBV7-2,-,TGTGCCAGCAGCCCTTCCTACGAGCAGTACTTC,CASSPSYEQYF
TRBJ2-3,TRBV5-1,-,TGCGCCAGCAGCTACCAGGATACGCAGTATTTT,CASSYQDTQYF
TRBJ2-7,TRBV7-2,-,TGTGCCAGCAGCTTCGCGGGCAGGTCTTACGAGCAGTACTTC,CASSFAGRSYEQYF
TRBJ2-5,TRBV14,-,TGTGCCAGCAGCCCTAGAGAAAAAGAGACCCAGTACTTC,CASSPREKETQYF
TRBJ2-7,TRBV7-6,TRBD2,TGTGCCAGCAGCTTCGGGACTAGTTCCGAGCAGTACTTC,CASSFGTSSEQYF
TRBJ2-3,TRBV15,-,TGTGCCACCAGCACGGCTCTAGGCACAGATACGCAGTATTTT,CATSTALGTDTQYF
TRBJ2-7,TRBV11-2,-,TGTGCCAGCAGCTTAGACGAAAGGAGTTCCTACGAGCAGTACTTC,CASSLDERSSYEQYF
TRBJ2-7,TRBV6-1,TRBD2,TGTGCCAGCAGTGAAAGAATAGCGGCCGGGGGGTACGAGCAGTACTTC,CASSERIAAGGYEQYF
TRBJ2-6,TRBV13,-,TGTGCCAGCAGCGTAGGTCAGGGATGGGGTGGGGCCAACGTCCTGACTTTC,CASSVGQGWGGANVLTF
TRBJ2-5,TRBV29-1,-,TGCAGCGTAAGAATTATGACGGGGTCCATGACCCAGTACTTC,CSVRIMTGSMTQYF